Listed below are T cell receptor beta chains from one sample, sequenced in a study of radiation and T cells in renal cell carcinoma. Clones were sequenced by immunoSEQ multiplex PCR, and TCRdb holds only the in-frame ones, with some missing. The data hold some 150,000 clones, with approximately 86% observed a single time. Sequencing used blood, obtained from a patient whose treatment included radiotherapy and nephrectomy. Source of these receptors: a woman aged 50 to 60 with renal cell carcinoma. CDR3s include the opening cysteine and the closing phenylalanine or tryptophan. The D gene is left open where the match is weak. Some rows mark clone size as missing; the rest say once, few, many or name a class of expanded clone.

- TRBJ2-7 TRBV4-3 - CASSQEGGYEQYF TGCGCCAGCAGCCAAGAGGGTGGGTACGAGCAGTACTTC
TRBD2 TRBJ2-3 TRBV5-4 once CASSLQTSGNWDTQYF TGTGCCAGCAGCCTGCAGACTAGCGGGAATTGGGATACGCAGTATTTT
TRBD2 TRBJ2-3 TRBV14 - CASAVGTRSTDTQYF TGTGCCAGCGCGGTCGGGACTAGGAGCACAGATACGCAGTATTTT
TRBD1 TRBJ1-5 TRBV7-6 once CASSLADRGNQPQHF TGTGCCAGCAGCTTAGCGGACAGGGGCAATCAGCCCCAGCATTTT
- TRBJ2-7 TRBV20-1 - CSASPGEQYF TGCAGTGCTAGTCCGGGGGAGCAGTACTTC
- TRBJ2-7 TRBV21-1 - CASSKALWGNSYEQYF TGTGCCAGCAGCAAAGCGCTTTGGGGGAACTCCTACGAGCAGTACTTC
- TRBJ1-4 TRBV27 - CALDSDREKLFF TGTGCCCTTGACAGTGACCGCGAAAAACTGTTTTTT
- TRBJ1-1 TRBV5-1 - CASREYTEAFF TGCGCCAGCAGAGAGTACACTGAAGCTTTCTTT
- TRBJ1-1 TRBV5-1 - CASSPRGATEAFF TGCGCCAGCAGCCCCCGGGGCGCGACTGAAGCTTTCTTT
- TRBJ2-5 TRBV5-1 - CASSFDNNQETQYF TGCGCCAGCAGCTTTGACAATAACCAAGAGACCCAGTACTTC
- TRBJ2-3 TRBV9 once CASSVGVRGTDTQYF TGTGCCAGCAGCGTTGGAGTCCGTGGAACAGATACGCAGTATTTT
TRBD2 TRBJ2-1 TRBV5-1 - CASSSPSGRAYGEQFF TGCGCCAGCAGCTCCCCTAGCGGGAGGGCCTATGGTGAGCAGTTCTTC
- TRBJ1-3 TRBV10-3 - CAISAGGFSGNTIYF TGTGCCATCAGTGCGGGGGGATTCTCTGGAAACACCATATATTTT
- TRBJ2-3 TRBV11-2 - CASSLLPSTDTQYF TGTGCCAGCAGCTTACTCCCTAGCACAGATACGCAGTATTTT
TRBD2 TRBJ2-3 TRBV7-3 - CASSLTSGREDTQYF TGTGCCAGCAGCCTGACTAGCGGGAGGGAAGATACGCAGTATTTT
TRBD2 TRBJ2-3 TRBV2 - CASSVLAGTDTQYF TGTGCCAGCAGTGTGCTAGCGGGGACAGATACGCAGTATTTT
TRBD1 TRBJ1-3 TRBV19 - CASSNQGGYGNTIYF TGTGCCAGTAGTAACCAAGGGGGCTATGGAAACACCATATATTTT
- TRBJ2-7 TRBV6-5 - CASRWEAGPYEQYF TGTGCCAGCCGTTGGGAGGCGGGGCCCTACGAGCAGTACTTC
- TRBJ1-5 TRBV21-1 once CASSKDQPQHF TGTGCCAGCAGCAAAGATCAGCCCCAGCATTTT
- TRBJ2-7 TRBV7-9 few CASSADSPPYEQYF TGTGCCAGCAGCGCGGACAGTCCTCCCTACGAGCAGTACTTC
TRBD2 TRBJ2-5 TRBV11-3 - CASSPGTSGEVRETQYF TGTGCCAGCAGCCCCGGGACTAGCGGGGAGGTCCGGGAGACCCAGTACTTC
- TRBJ2-1 TRBV4-3 - CASSQDYVDNEQFF TGCGCCAGCAGCCAAGATTATGTCGATAATGAGCAGTTCTTC
TRBD2 TRBJ2-3 TRBV18 - CASSPRASGVTDTQYF TGTGCCAGCTCCCCACGGGCTAGCGGGGTCACAGATACGCAGTATTTT
TRBD1 TRBJ1-2 TRBV19 - CASSILDRNYGYTF TGTGCCAGTAGTATCCTGGACAGGAACTATGGCTACACCTTC
- TRBJ2-1 TRBV15 - CATSTGHPENEQFF TGTGCCACCAGCACGGGACACCCTGAGAATGAGCAGTTCTTC
- TRBJ2-7 TRBV18 - CASSPSVGTGDSYEQYF TGTGCCAGCTCGCCCAGCGTCGGAACAGGCGACTCCTACGAGCAGTACTTC
- TRBJ2-3 TRBV15 - CATSIDRSTDTQYF TGTGCCACCAGCATCGACAGGAGCACAGATACGCAGTATTTT